The 18 T cell receptor beta chains presented below share a single source sample, sequenced in a study of blood T cell repertoires in COVID-19. Some clones are missing from TCRdb's copy, which holds only in-frame ones; the method was immunoSEQ multiplex PCR. The data contain around 140,000 clones, approximately 88% of them singletons. The sample was peripheral blood. The receptor set was obtained from a man in his sixties or seventies with acute or convalescent COVID-19.

The V and J genes are TRBV6-5 and TRBJ2-2, with D tentatively TRBD1 (6 bases). This CDR3 is 14 amino acids long. V was shortened by 6 bases and J by 7 bases, with 15 bases between the two germline ends. Germline CDR1 reads MNHEY; CDR2 reads SVGAGI. In DNA form, the CDR3 reads TGTGCCAGCAGGGTTTGGACAGCCAACGGGGAGCTGTTTTTT. Translating it yields CASRVWTANGELFF.

The chain has TRBV6-5 and TRBJ1-4; D not certain. From germline, CDR1 is MNHEY and CDR2 SVGAGI. V was pared by 4 bases and J by 4 bases, with 10 bases between. This CDR3 comprises 14 residues. The CDR3 here is CASSFERYNEKLFF. CDR3 DNA sequence: TGTGCCAGCAGTTTCGAGAGATATAATGAAAAACTGTTTTTT.

The gene calls are TRBV19 and TRBJ2-3; D perhaps matches TRBD1 (6 bases). V was pared by 5 bases and J by 0 bases, with 12 bases between. The germline V gene has CDR1 LNHDA and CDR2 SQIVND (reference sequence). The CDR3 spans 15 residues. The CDR3 here is CASSGAGASTDTQYF. The CDR3, as DNA: TGTGCCAGTAGTGGAGCAGGGGCAAGCACAGATACGCAGTATTTT.

By share of the sample, this clone is medium-sized. The chain couples TRBV27 to TRBJ2-7; D is unresolved. CDR3 length: 14 amino acids. V was clipped by 0 bases and J by 3 bases, with 9 bases between them. The germline V gene encodes CDR1 MNHEY and CDR2 SMNVEV (reference sequence). Written as DNA, the CDR3 is TGTGCCAGCAGTTTATCGCTGGCTAGCTACGAGCAGTACTTC. It is translated as CASSLSLASYEQYF.

The chain joins TRBV28 to TRBJ2-7, with 8 bases matching TRBD1. V lost 7 bases, J lost 2 bases, and 7 bases stayed unmatched. Germline values: CDR1 MDHEN, CDR2 SYDVKM. The CDR3 spans 14 residues. The CDR3 region is CASTRDRRTYEQYF. The CDR3 DNA reads as TGTGCCAGCACCCGGGACAGGCGGACCTACGAGCAGTACTTC.

The chain has TRBV7-6 and TRBJ2-3; 9 bases line up with TRBD1. CDR3 length equals 19 residues. Germline V CDR1 and CDR2: SGHVS, FNYEAQ. The trim removed 5 bases at V and 3 bases at J, leaving 18 bases unmatched. CDR3 sequence: CASSPRDREIQRETDTQYF. CDR3 DNA sequence: TGTGCCAGCAGCCCTAGGGACAGGGAAATTCAGAGGGAGACAGATACGCAGTATTTT.

The CDR3 loop is CASSISHRGRGSYEQYF. Written as DNA, the CDR3 is TGTGCCAGTAGTATATCACACAGGGGAAGGGGCTCCTACGAGCAGTACTTC. The rearrangement uses TRBV19 and TRBJ2-7; 7 bases map to TRBD1. The V gene's germline CDR1 is LNHDA and CDR2 SQIVND (reference sequence). Germline trimming cut 2 bases from V and 0 bases from J; bases unmatched to any gene: 10. The CDR3 consists of 17 residues.

The chain combines TRBV3-1 (or the pseudogene TRBV3-2) with TRBJ1-3, with TRBD1 as a possible D gene (6 bases). V was trimmed by 3 bases and J by 0 bases, leaving 18 bases between them. Germline CDR1 is LGHDT and CDR2 is YNNKEL (reference sequence). The CDR3 has 18 residues. The DNA of the CDR3 is TGTGCCAGCAGCCATCTTAGATGGGGGCCGGACTCTGGAAACACCATATATTTT. The encoded protein is CASSHLRWGPDSGNTIYF.

The chain employs TRBV5-4 and TRBJ2-3; 7 positions match TRBD1. Germline values: CDR1 SGHNT, CDR2 YYREEE (reference sequence). This CDR3 spans 15 amino acids. Losses at the gene ends were 2 bases for V and 4 bases for J; bases not matched to a gene: 7. The CDR3 region is CASSLGDRESDTQYF. The CDR3 nucleotides read TGTGCCAGCAGCTTAGGAGACAGGGAGTCAGATACGCAGTATTTT.

V usage is TRBV28 and J usage is TRBJ2-3, with 10 bases fitting TRBD2. V shed 5 bases and J 3 bases; nucleotides not matched to a gene: 5. The CDR3 totals 15 residues. Germline CDR1 and CDR2: MDHEN and SYDVKM. CDR3 loop: CASSISGRKTDTQYF. The CDR3 DNA follows: TGTGCCAGCAGTATTAGCGGGAGGAAAACAGATACGCAGTATTTT.

J is TRBJ2-5 and V is TRBV7-9, with 9 bases identical to TRBD1. This CDR3 spans 15 amino acids. The trim removed 3 bases at V and 4 bases at J, leaving 6 bases unmatched. Germline V gene data show CDR1 as SEHNR and CDR2 as FQNEAQ (reference sequence). Written as DNA, the CDR3 is TGTGCCAGCAGCTTGAGGACAGGGGACGGAGAGACCCAGTACTTC. Translation gives CASSLRTGDGETQYF. Looking up the rest from reference TRBV7-9 and TRBJ2-5 gives the full variable domain: DTGVSQNPRHKITKRGQNVTFRCDPISEHNRLYWYRQTLGQGPEFLTYFQNEAQLEKSRLLSDRFSAERPKGSFSTLEIQRTEQGDSAMYLCASSLRTGDGETQYFGPGTRLLVL.

V and J are TRBV4-1 and TRBJ1-2, with TRBD1 matching 7 bases. The V gene end was trimmed by 0 bases and the J gene end by 4 bases; junction bases not matched to a gene: 11. CDR3 size: 17 residues. Germline CDR1 reads MGHRA; CDR2 reads YSYEKL. Written as DNA, the CDR3 is TGCGCCAGCAGCCAAGAGATAACAGGGGCTCTAAGCTATGGCTACACCTTC. Protein product: CASSQEITGALSYGYTF.

This chain connects TRBV2 to TRBJ1-5; TRBD1 might be the D (5 bases). With 2 bases removed from V and 4 bases from J, the gap between germline ends came to 15 bases. The CDR3 has 16 amino acids. Germline loops: CDR1 SNHLY, CDR2 FYNNEI. CDR3 DNA sequence: TGTGCCAGCAGTGAACGGGGGACTCTGGCAAATCAGCCCCAGCATTTT. It yields the protein CASSERGTLANQPQHF.

This chain uses TRBV9 with TRBJ1-6; D unclear. The germline V and J ends were trimmed by 3 bases and 8 bases, with 9 bases remaining between them. Germline V gene data show CDR1 as SGDLS and CDR2 as YYNGEE. The CDR3 is 13 residues long. CDR3 nucleotides: TGTGCCAGCAGCGACACGGACTATTCACCCCTCCACTTT. This codes for CASSDTDYSPLHF.

This rearrangement joins TRBV4-2 to TRBJ1-3, with a possible D match to TRBD1 (6 bases). CDR3 length: 16 residues. Germline-derived CDR1 and CDR2 are LGHNA and YNFKEQ. Trimming cost V 4 bases and J 0 bases, with 13 bases left between them. CDR3 loop: CASSLRPGVSGNTIYF. CDR3 in DNA: TGTGCCAGCAGCCTCAGACCAGGGGTCTCTGGAAACACCATATATTTT.

The rearrangement joins TRBV6-6 to TRBJ2-1; 8 nucleotides match TRBD2. Germline V gives CDR1 MNHNY, CDR2 SVGAGI (reference sequence). This CDR3 is 14 amino acids long. The V gene end was trimmed by 0 bases and the J gene end by 7 bases; junction bases not matched to a gene: 2. CDR3 residues: CASSYSTGGNEQFF. The CDR3 coding sequence is TGTGCCAGCAGTTACTCGACGGGGGGGAATGAGCAGTTCTTC.

This clone showed up just once. The chain combines TRBV7-9 with TRBJ2-7, with a weak D call TRBD1 (6 bases). Germline CDR1 SEHNR, CDR2 FQNEAQ (reference sequence). Between the trimmed V and J ends, which lost 5 bases and 0 bases, there was a span of 11 bases. The CDR3 extends over 14 amino acids. DNA for the CDR3: TGTGCCAGCAGCGATCGGGACACCTCCTACGAGCAGTACTTC. Its translation is CASSDRDTSYEQYF. The whole variable domain, remainder taken from reference TRBV7-9 and TRBJ2-7, is DTGVSQNPRHKITKRGQNVTFRCDPISEHNRLYWYRQTLGQGPEFLTYFQNEAQLEKSRLLSDRFSAERPKGSFSTLEIQRTEQGDSAMYLCASSDRDTSYEQYFGPGTRLTVT.

The gene calls are TRBV6-1 and TRBJ2-3; D remains unclear. Germline V gives CDR1 MNHNS, CDR2 SASEGT. The CDR3 is 11 amino acids. Between the trimmed V and J ends, which lost 5 bases and 6 bases, there was a span of 6 bases. This CDR3 is CASSFSDTQYF. The CDR3 DNA reads as TGTGCCAGCAGTTTCTCGGATACGCAGTATTTT.